This paragraph reports one T cell receptor beta chain. This sample was included in a study of control samples from healthy donors and cancer patients. With 5 bases removed from V and 3 bases from J, the gap between germline ends came to 14 bases. The CDR3 has 15 residues. The germline gives CDR1 SGHKS, CDR2 YYEKEE (reference sequence). Clones were sequenced by immunoSEQ multiplex PCR, and TCRdb holds only the in-frame ones, with some missing. Among some 130,000 clones listed, 91% were seen once. The source is a man younger than 30 in good health. The chain is built from TRBV5-5 and TRBJ1-4; no clear D. The sequenced sample consisted of blood. In DNA form, the CDR3 reads TGTGCCAGCAGTGCAAGTCGAGATCCTAATGAAAAACTGTTTTTT. Translation gives CASSASRDPNEKLFF.